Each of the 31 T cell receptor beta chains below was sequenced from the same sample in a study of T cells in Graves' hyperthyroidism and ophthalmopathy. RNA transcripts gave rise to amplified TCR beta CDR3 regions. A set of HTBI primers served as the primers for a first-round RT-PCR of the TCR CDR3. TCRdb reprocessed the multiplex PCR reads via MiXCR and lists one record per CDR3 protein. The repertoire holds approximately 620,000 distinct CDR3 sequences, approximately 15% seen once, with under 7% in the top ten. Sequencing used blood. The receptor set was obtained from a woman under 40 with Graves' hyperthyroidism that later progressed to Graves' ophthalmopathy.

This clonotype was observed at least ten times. The CDR3 coding sequence is TGTGCCAGCAGTTTAGCCAGATATGGCTACACCTTC. Amino acid sequence: CASSLARYGYTF. This chain links TRBV12-3 or TRBV12-4 with TRBJ1-2, with D unclear. With 0 bases removed from V and 5 bases from J, the gap between germline ends came to 4 bases. The CDR3 runs 12 residues.

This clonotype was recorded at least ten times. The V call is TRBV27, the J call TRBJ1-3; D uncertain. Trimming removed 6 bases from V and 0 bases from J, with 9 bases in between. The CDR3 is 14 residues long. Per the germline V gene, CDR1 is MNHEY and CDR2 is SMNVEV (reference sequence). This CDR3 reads CASRGLSSGNTIYF. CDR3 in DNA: TGTGCCAGCAGAGGGCTTTCCTCTGGAAACACCATATATTTT.

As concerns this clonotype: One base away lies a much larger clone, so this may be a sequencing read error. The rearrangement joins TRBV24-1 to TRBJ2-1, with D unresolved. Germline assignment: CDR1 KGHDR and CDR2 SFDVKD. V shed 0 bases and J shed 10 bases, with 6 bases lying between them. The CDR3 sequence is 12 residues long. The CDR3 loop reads CATSDLGHEQFF. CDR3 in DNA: TGTGCCACCAGTGATTTGGGCCACGAGCAGTTCTTC.

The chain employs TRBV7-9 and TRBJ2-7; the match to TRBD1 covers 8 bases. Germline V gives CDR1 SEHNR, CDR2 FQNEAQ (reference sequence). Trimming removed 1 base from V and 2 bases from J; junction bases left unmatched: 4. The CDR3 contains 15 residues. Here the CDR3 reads CASSLGLQGAYEQYF. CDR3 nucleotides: TGTGCCAGCAGCTTAGGCTTACAGGGGGCCTACGAGCAGTACTTC.

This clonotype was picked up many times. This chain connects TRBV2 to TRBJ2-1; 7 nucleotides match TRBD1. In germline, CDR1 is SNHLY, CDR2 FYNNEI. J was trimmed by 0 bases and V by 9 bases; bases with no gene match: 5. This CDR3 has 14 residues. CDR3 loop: CASPSGGSYNEQFF. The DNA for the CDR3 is TGTGCCAGTCCGTCAGGGGGCTCCTACAATGAGCAGTTCTTC.

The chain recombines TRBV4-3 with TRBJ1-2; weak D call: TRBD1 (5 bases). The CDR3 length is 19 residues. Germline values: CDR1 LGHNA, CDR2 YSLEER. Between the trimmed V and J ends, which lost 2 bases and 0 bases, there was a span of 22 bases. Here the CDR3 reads CASSQHGDVVPKANYGYTF. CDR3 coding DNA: TGCGCCAGCAGCCAACATGGGGACGTCGTCCCCAAAGCTAACTATGGCTACACCTTC.

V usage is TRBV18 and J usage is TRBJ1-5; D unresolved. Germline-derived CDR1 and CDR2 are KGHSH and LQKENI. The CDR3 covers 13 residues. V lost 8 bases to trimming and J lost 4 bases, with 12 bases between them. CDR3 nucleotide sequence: TGTGCCAGCAGCGATCGAAGGAATCAGCCCCAGCATTTT. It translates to CASSDRRNQPQHF.

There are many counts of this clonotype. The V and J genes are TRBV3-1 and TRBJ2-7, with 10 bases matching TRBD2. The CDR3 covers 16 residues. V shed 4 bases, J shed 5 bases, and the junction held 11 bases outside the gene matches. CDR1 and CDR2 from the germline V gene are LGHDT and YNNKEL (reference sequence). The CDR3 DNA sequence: TGTGCCAGCAGCCCAAGCGGGAGGGCCCTAAGGGACGAGCAGTACTTC. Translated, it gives CASSPSGRALRDEQYF.

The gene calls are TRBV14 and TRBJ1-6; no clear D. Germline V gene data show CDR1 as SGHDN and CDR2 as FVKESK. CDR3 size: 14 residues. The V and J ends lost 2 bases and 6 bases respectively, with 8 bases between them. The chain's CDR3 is CASSQPQPNSPLHF. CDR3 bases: TGTGCCAGCAGCCAACCACAGCCTAATTCACCCCTCCACTTT. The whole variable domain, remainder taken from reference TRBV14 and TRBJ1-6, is EAGVTQFPSHSVIEKGQTVTLRCDPISGHDNLYWYRRVMGKEIKFLLHFVKESKQDESGMPNNRFLAERTGGTYSTLKVQPAELEDSGVYFCASSQPQPNSPLHFGNGTRLTVT.

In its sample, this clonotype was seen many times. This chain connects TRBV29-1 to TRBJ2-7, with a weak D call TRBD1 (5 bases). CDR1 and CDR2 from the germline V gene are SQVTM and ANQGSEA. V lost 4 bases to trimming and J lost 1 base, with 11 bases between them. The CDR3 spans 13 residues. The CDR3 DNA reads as TGCAGCGTTGCCGACCCAGGGTCCTACGAGCAGTACTTC. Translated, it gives CSVADPGSYEQYF.

The CDR3 loop reads CAIRGAEPEAFF. The DNA for the CDR3 is TGTGCCATCAGGGGGGCGGAGCCTGAAGCTTTCTTT. This chain uses TRBV10-3 with TRBJ1-1; maybe TRBD1 (6 bases). The CDR3 is made up of 12 amino acids. V lost 6 bases, J lost 6 bases, and 11 bases lay in between. Germline V gene data show CDR1 as ENHRY and CDR2 as SYGVKD.

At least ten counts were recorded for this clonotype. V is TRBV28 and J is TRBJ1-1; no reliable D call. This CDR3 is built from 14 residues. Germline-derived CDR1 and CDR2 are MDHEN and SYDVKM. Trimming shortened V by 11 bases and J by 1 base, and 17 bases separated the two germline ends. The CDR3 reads CACHRDGSNTEAFF. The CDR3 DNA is TGTGCCTGCCACCGTGACGGCTCGAACACTGAAGCTTTCTTT. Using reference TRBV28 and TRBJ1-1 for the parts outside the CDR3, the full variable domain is DVKVTQSSRYLVKRTGEKVFLECVQDMDHENMFWYRQDPGLGLRLIYFSYDVKMKEKGDIPEGYSVSREKKERFSLILESASTNQTSMYLCACHRDGSNTEAFFGQGTRLTVV.

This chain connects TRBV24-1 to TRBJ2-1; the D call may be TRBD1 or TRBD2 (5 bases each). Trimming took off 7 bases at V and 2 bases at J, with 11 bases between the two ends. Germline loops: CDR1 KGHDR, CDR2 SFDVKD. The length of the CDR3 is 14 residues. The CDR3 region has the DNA TGTGCCACCAGCCGGGACGGCCCCTACAATGAGCAGTTCTTC. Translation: CATSRDGPYNEQFF.

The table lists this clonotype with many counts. As DNA, the CDR3 is TGTGCCTTTAGCCGGGACAGGGGGTATCAGCCCCAGCATTTT. This sequence encodes CAFSRDRGYQPQHF. The genes are TRBV30 and TRBJ1-5, with 11 bases matching TRBD1. V dropped 7 bases and J dropped 5; count of bases not matched to a gene: 7. The CDR3 sequence is 14 residues long. The germline V gene encodes CDR1 GTSNPN and CDR2 SVGIG (reference sequence).

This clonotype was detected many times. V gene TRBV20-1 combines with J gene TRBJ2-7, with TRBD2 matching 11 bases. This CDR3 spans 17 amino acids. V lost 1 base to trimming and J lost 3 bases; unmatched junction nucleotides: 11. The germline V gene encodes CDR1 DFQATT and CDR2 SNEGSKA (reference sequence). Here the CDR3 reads CSARVDKTSGKVYEQYF. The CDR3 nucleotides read TGCAGTGCTAGAGTTGACAAGACTAGCGGGAAGGTCTACGAGCAGTACTTC.

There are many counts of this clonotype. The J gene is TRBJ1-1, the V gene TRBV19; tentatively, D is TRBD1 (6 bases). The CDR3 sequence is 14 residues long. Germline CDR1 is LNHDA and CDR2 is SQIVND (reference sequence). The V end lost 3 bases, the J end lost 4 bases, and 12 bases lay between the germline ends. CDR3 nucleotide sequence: TGTGCCAGTAGTATCAGCCAGGGGTTCACTGAAGCTTTCTTT. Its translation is CASSISQGFTEAFF. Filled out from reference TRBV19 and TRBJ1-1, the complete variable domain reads DGGITQSPKYLFRKEGQNVTLSCEQNLNHDAMYWYRQDPGQGLRLIYYSQIVNDFQKGDIAEGYSVSREKKESFPLTVTSAQKNPTAFYLCASSISQGFTEAFFGQGTRLTVV.

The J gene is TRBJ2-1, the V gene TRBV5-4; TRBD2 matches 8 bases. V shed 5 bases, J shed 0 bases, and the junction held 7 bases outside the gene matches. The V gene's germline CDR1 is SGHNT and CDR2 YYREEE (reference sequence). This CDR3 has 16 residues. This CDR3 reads CASRTTSGSSYNEQFF. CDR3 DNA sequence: TGTGCCAGCAGGACCACTAGCGGAAGCTCCTACAATGAGCAGTTCTTC.

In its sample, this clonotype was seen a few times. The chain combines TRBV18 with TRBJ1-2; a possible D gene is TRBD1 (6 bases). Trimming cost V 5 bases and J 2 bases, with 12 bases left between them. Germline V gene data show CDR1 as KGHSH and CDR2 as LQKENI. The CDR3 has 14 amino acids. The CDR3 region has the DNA TGTGCCAGCTCAACAGCACAGGGAAACTATGGCTACACCTTC. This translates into CASSTAQGNYGYTF.

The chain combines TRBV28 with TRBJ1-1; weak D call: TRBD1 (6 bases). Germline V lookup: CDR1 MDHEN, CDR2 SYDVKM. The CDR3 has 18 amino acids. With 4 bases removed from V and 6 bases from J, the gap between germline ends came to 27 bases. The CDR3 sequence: CASSYSKGGGSGVAEAFF. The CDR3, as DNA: TGTGCCAGCAGTTACTCCAAGGGGGGCGGGTCGGGTGTGGCTGAAGCTTTCTTT.

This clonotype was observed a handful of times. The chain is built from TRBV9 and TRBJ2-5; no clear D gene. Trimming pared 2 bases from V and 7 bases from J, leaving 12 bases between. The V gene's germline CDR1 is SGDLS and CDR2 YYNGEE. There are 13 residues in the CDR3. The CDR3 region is CASSVHPGRTQYF. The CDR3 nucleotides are TGTGCCAGCAGCGTGCACCCCGGACGGACCCAGTACTTC.

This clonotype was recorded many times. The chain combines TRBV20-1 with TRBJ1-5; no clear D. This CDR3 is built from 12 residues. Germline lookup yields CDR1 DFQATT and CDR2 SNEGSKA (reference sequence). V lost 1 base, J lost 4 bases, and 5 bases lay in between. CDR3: CSARAVNQPQHF. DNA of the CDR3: TGCAGTGCTAGAGCAGTAAATCAGCCCCAGCATTTT.

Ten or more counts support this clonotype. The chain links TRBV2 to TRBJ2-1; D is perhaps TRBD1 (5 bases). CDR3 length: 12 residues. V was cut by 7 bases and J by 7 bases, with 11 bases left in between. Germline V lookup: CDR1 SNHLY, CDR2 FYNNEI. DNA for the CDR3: TGTGCCAGCACAGGGAATTTGAATGAGCAGTTCTTC. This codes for CASTGNLNEQFF.

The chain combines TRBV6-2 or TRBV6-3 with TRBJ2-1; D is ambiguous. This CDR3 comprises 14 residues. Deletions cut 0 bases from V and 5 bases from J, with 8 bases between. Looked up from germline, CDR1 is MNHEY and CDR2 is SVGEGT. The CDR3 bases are TGTGCCAGCAGTTACTCGATACCCAACAATGAGCAGTTCTTC. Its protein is CASSYSIPNNEQFF.

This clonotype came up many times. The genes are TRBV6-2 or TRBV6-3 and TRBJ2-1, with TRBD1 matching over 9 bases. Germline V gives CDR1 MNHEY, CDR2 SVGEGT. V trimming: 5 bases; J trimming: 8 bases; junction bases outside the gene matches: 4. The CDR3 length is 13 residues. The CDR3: CASSGQGYYEQFF. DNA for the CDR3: TGTGCCAGCAGTGGACAGGGGTATTATGAGCAGTTCTTC.

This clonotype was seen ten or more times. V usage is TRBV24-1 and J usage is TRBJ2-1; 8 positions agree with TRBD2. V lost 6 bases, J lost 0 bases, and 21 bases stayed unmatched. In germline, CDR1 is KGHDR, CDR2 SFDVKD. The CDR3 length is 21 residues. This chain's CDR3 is CATSPHLPGLVSLSSYNEQFF. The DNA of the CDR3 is TGTGCCACCAGTCCCCACCTTCCGGGACTAGTGAGCCTGAGCTCCTACAATGAGCAGTTCTTC.

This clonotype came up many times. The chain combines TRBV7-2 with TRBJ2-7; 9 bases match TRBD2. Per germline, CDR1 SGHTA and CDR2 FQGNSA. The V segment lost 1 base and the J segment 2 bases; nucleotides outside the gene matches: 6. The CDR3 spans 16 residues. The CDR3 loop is CASSLDMTSGTYEQYF. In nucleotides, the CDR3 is TGTGCCAGCAGCTTAGATATGACTAGCGGAACCTACGAGCAGTACTTC.

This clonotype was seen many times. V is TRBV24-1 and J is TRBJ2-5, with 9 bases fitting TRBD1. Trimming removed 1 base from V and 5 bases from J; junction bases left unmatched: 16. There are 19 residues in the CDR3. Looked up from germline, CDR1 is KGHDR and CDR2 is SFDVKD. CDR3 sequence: CATSDFQYVGTGPQETQYF. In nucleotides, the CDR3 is TGTGCCACCAGTGATTTTCAATATGTGGGGACAGGGCCCCAGGAGACCCAGTACTTC.

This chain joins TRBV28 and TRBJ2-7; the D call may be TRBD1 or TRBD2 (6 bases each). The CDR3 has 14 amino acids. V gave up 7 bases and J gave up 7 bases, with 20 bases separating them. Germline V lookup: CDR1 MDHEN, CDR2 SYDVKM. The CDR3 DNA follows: TGTGCCAGCACTAAGGGGGGAACTCTCGGGGAGCAGTACTTC. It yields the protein CASTKGGTLGEQYF.

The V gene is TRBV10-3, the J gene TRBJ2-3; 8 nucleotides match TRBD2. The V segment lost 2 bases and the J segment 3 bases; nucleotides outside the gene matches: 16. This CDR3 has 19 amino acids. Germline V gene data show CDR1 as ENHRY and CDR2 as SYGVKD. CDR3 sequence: CAISEPLSVSTGGTDTQYF. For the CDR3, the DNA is TGTGCCATCAGTGAGCCACTTAGCGTGTCAACGGGAGGGACAGATACGCAGTATTTT.

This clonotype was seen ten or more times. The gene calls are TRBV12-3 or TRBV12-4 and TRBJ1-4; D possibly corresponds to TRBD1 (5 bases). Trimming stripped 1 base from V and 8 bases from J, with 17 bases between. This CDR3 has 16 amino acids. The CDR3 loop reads CASSLDRGLREEKLFF. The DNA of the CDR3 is TGTGCCAGCAGTTTAGATCGGGGACTGAGGGAGGAAAAACTGTTTTTT.

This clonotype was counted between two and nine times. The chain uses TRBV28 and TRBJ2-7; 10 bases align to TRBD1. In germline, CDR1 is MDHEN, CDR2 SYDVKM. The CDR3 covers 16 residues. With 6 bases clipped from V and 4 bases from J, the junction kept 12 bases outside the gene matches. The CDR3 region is CASRGAGGQGRYEQYF. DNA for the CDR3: TGTGCCAGCAGGGGGGCGGGGGGACAGGGGCGATACGAGCAGTACTTC.